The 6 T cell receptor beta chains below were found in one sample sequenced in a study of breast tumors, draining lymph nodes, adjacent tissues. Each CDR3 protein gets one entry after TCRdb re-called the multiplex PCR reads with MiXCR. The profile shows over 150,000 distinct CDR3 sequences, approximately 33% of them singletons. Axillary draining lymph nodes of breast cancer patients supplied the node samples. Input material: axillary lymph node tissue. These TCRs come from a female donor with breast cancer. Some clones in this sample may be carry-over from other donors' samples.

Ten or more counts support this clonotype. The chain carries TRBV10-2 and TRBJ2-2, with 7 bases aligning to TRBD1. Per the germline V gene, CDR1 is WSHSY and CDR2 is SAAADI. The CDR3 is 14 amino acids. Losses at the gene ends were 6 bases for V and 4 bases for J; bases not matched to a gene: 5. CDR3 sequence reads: CASRVSGGTGELFF. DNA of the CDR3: TGCGCCAGCAGGGTTTCAGGGGGCACCGGGGAGCTGTTTTTT.

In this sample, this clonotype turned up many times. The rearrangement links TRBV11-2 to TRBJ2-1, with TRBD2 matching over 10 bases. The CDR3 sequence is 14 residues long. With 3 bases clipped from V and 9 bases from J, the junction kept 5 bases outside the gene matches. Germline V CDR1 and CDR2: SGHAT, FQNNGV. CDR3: CASSLGRTSGEQFF. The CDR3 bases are TGTGCCAGCAGCTTGGGACGGACTAGCGGTGAGCAGTTCTTC.

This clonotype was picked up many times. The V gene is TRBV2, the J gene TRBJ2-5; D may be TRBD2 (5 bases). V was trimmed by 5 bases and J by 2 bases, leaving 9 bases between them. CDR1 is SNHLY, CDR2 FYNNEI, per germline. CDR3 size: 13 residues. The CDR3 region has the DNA TGTGCCAGCAGTACTAGGTCACAAGAGACCCAGTACTTC. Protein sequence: CASSTRSQETQYF.

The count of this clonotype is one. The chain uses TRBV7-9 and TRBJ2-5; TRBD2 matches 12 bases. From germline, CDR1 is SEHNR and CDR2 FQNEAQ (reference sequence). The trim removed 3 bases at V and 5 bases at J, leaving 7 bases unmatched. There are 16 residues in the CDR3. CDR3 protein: CASSLELAGGGETQYF. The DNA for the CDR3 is TGTGCCAGCAGCTTGGAACTAGCGGGGGGCGGGGAGACCCAGTACTTC.

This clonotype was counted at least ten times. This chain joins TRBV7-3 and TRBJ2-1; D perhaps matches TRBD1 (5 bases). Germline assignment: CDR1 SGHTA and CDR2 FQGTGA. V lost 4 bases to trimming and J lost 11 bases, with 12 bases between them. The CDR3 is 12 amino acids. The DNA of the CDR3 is TGTGCCAGCAGCTCACTCGACAGTAAGCAGTTCTTC. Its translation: CASSSLDSKQFF.

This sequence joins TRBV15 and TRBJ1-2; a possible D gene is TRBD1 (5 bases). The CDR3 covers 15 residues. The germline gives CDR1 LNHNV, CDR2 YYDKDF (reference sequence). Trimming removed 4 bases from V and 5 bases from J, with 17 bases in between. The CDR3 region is CATSTNPGTAYGYTF. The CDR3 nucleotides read TGTGCCACCAGCACTAATCCCGGGACGGCTTATGGCTACACCTTC. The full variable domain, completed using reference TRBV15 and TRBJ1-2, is DAMVIQNPRYQVTQFGKPVTLSCSQTLNHNVMYWYQQKSSQAPKLLFHYYDKDFNNEADTPDNFQSRRPNTSFCFLDIRSPGLGDTAMYLCATSTNPGTAYGYTFGSGTRLTVV.